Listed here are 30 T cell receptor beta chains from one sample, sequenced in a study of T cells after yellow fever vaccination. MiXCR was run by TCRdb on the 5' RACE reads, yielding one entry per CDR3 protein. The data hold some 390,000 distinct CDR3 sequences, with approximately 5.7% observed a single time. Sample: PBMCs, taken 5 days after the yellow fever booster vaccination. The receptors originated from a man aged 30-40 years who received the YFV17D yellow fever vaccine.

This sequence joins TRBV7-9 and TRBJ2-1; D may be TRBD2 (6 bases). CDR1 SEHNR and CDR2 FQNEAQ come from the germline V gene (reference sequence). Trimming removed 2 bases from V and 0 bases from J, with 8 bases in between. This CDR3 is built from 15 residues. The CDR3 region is CASSLKRVSYNEQFF. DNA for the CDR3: TGTGCCAGCAGCTTAAAGCGGGTCTCCTACAATGAGCAGTTCTTC.

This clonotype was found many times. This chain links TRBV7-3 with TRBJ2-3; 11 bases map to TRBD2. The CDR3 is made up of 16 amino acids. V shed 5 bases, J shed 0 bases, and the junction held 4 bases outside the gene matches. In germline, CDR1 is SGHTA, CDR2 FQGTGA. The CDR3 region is CASSLRTSGSTDTQYF. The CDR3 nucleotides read TGTGCCAGCAGCCTCAGGACTAGCGGGAGCACAGATACGCAGTATTTT.

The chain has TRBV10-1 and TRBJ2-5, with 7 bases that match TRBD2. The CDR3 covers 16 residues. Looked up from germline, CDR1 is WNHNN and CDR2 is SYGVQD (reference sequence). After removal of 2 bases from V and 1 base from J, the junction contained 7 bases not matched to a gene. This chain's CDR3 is CASSEGPSGPQETQYF. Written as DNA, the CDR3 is TGCGCCAGCAGTGAGGGTCCTAGCGGACCCCAAGAGACCCAGTACTTC.

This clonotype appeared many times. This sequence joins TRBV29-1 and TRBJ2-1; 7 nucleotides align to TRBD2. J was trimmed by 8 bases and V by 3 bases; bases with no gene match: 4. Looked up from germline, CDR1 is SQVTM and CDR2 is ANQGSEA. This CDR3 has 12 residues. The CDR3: CSVDAGVDEQFF. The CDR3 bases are TGCAGCGTTGACGCGGGAGTGGATGAGCAGTTCTTC.

CDR3 sequence: CASLRDSTNNEQFF. Here the CDR3 DNA reads TGCGCCAGCCTGAGGGACAGCACCAACAATGAGCAGTTCTTC. The genes are TRBV5-1 and TRBJ2-1; 7 bases map to TRBD1. V dropped 7 bases and J dropped 5; count of bases not matched to a gene: 9. This CDR3 is 14 amino acids long. Germline V lookup: CDR1 SGHRS, CDR2 YFSETQ. Full variable domain (missing parts from reference TRBV5-1 and TRBJ2-1): KAGVTQTPRYLIKTRGQQVTLSCSPISGHRSVSWYQQTPGQGLQFLFEYFSETQRNKGNFPGRFSGRQFSNSRSEMNVSTLELGDSALYLCASLRDSTNNEQFFGPGTRLTVL.

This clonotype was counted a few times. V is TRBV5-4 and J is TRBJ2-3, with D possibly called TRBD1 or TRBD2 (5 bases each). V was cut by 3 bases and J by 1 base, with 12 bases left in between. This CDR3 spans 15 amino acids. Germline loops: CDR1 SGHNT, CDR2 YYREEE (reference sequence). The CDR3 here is CASSSPLGRTDTQYF. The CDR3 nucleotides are TGTGCCAGCAGCTCCCCCTTGGGACGCACAGATACGCAGTATTTT.

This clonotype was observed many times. The CDR3 here is CASSLVAGVRNEQFF. The CDR3 coding sequence is TGTGCCAGCAGTTTAGTAGCGGGAGTTCGTAATGAGCAGTTCTTC. The V gene is TRBV12-3 or TRBV12-4, the J gene TRBJ2-1; 9 bases fit TRBD2. V shed 1 base and J 7 bases; nucleotides not matched to a gene: 5. CDR3 length: 15 amino acids.

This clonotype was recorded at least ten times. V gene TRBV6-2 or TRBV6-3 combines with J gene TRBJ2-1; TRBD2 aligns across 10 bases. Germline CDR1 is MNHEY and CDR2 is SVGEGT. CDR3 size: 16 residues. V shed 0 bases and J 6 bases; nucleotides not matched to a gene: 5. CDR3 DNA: TGTGCCAGCAGTTACTCGAGACTAGCGGGCCTCAATGAGCAGTTCTTC. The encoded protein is CASSYSRLAGLNEQFF.

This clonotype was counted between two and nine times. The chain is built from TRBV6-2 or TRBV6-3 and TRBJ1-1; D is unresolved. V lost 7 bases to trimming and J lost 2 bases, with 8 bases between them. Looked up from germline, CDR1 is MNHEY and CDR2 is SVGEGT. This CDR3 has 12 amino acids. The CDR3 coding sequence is TGTGCCAGCAAGGTGGGAAACACTGAAGCTTTCTTT. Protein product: CASKVGNTEAFF.

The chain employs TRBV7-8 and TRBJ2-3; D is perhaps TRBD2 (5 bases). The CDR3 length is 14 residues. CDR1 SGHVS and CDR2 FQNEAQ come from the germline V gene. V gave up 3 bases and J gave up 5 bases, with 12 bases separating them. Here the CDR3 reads CASSFKSGKDTQYF. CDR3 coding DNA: TGTGCCAGCAGCTTTAAAAGCGGCAAAGATACGCAGTATTTT. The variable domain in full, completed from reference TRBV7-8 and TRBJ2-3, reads GAGVSQSPRYKVAKRGQDVALRCDPISGHVSLFWYQQALGQGPEFLTYFQNEAQLDKSGLPSDRFFAERPEGSVSTLKIQRTQQEDSAVYLCASSFKSGKDTQYFGPGTRLTVL.

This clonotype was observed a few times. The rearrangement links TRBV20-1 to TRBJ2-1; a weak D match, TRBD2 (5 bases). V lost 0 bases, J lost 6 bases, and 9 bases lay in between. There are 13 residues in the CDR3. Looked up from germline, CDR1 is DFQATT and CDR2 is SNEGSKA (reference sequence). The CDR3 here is CSARDRDFNEQFF. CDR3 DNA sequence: TGCAGTGCTAGAGATCGGGATTTCAATGAGCAGTTCTTC.

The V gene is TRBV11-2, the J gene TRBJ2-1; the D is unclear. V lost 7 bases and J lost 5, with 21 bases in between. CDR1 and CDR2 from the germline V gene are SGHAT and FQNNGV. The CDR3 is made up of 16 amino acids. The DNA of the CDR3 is TGTGCCAGCACCGACAAGGGCGTACAGCCGAACAATGAGCAGTTCTTC. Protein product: CASTDKGVQPNNEQFF.

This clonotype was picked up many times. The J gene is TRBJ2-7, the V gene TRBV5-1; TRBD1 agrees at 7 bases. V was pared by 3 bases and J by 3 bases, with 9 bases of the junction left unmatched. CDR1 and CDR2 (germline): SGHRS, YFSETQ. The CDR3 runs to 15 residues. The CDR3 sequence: CASSSSGGIGYEQYF. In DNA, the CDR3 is TGCGCCAGCAGCTCATCAGGGGGAATCGGCTACGAGCAGTACTTC.

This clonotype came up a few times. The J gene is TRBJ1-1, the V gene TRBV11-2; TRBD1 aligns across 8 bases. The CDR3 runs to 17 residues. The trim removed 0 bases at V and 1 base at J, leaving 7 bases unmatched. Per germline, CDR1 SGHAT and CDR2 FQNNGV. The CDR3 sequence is CASSLDRQGAWNTEAFF. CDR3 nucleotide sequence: TGTGCCAGCAGCTTAGATCGTCAGGGGGCTTGGAACACTGAAGCTTTCTTT.

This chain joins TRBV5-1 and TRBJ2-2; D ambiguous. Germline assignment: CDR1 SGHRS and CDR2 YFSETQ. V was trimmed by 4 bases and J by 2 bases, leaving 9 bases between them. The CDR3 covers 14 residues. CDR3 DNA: TGCGCCAGCAGCAGGCTCACAAACACCGGGGAGCTGTTTTTT. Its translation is CASSRLTNTGELFF.

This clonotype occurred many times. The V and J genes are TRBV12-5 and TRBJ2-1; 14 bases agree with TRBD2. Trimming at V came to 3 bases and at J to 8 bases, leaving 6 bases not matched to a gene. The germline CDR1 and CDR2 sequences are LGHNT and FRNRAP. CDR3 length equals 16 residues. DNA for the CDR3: TGTGCTAGTGGTTTCACGACTAGCGGGAGGGCCGATGAGCAGTTCTTC. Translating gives CASGFTTSGRADEQFF.

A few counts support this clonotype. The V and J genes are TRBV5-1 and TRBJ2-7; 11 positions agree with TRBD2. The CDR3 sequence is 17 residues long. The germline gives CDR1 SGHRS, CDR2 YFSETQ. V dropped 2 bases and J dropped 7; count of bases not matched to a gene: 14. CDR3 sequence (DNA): TGCGCCAGCAGCTTTTCGACTAGCGGGAACCCTCCGGGGGAGCAGTACTTC. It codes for CASSFSTSGNPPGEQYF.

CDR3 sequence (DNA): TGTGCCAGCAGTTTATCGGATACGTCCTACAATGAGCAGTTCTTC. This encodes CASSLSDTSYNEQFF. V is TRBV28 and J is TRBJ2-1; no firm D call. The CDR3 runs 15 residues. CDR1 and CDR2 (germline): MDHEN, SYDVKM. Trimming left V 1 base short and J 1 base short, with 8 bases between. Full variable domain (outside the CDR3, taken from reference TRBV28 and TRBJ2-1): DVKVTQSSRYLVKRTGEKVFLECVQDMDHENMFWYRQDPGLGLRLIYFSYDVKMKEKGDIPEGYSVSREKKERFSLILESASTNQTSMYLCASSLSDTSYNEQFFGPGTRLTVL.

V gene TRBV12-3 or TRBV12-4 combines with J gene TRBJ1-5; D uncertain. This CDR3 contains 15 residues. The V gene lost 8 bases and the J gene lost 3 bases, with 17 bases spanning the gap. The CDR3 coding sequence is TGTGCCAGCTCCCCATTTCGCAGGAACAATCAGCCCCAGCATTTT. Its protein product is CASSPFRRNNQPQHF.

The CDR3: CSVEGVKKQETQYF. CDR3 sequence (DNA): TGCAGCGTTGAAGGGGTTAAGAAGCAAGAGACCCAGTACTTC. The V call is TRBV29-1, the J call TRBJ2-5; D is unresolved. The V gene lost 1 base and the J gene lost 2 bases, with 11 bases spanning the gap. This CDR3 has 14 amino acids. The germline CDR1 and CDR2 sequences are SQVTM and ANQGSEA.

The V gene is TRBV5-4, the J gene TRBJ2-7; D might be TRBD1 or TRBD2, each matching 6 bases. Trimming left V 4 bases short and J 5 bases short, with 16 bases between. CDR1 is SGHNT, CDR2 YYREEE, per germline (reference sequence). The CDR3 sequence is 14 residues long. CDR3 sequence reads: CASSEGGRFDEQYF. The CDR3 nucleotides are TGTGCCAGCAGCGAAGGGGGGAGGTTCGACGAGCAGTACTTC.

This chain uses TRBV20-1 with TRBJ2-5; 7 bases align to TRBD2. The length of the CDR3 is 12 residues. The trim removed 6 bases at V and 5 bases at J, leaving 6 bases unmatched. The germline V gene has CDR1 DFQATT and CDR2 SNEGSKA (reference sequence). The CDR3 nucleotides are TGCAGTGCAAAGGGAGGGCCGGAGACCCAGTACTTC. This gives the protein CSAKGGPETQYF.

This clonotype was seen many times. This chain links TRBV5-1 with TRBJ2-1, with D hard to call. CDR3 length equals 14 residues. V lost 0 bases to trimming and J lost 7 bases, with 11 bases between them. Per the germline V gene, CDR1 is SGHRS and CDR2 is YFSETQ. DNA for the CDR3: TGCGCCAGCAGCTTGGGTATTTTGGGGAATGAGCAGTTCTTC. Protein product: CASSLGILGNEQFF.

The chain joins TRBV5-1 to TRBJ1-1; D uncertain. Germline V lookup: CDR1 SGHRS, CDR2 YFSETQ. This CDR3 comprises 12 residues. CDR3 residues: CASGVRDTEAFF. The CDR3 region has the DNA TGCGCGAGTGGGGTAAGGGACACTGAAGCTTTCTTT.

CDR3 DNA: TGTGCCAGCAGCAGCAAACAGATGCCGGGTGGCTACACCTTC. It translates to CASSSKQMPGGYTF. The V and J genes are TRBV5-4 and TRBJ1-2; D not certain. Trimming took off 4 bases at V and 7 bases at J, with 17 bases between the two ends. In germline, CDR1 is SGHNT, CDR2 YYREEE (reference sequence). This CDR3 region has 14 residues. Supplemented by reference TRBV5-4 and TRBJ1-2, the full variable domain reads ETGVTQSPTHLIKTRGQQVTLRCSSQSGHNTVSWYQQALGQGPQFIFQYYREEENGRGNFPPRFSGLQFPNYSSELNVNALELDDSALYLCASSSKQMPGGYTFGSGTRLTVV.

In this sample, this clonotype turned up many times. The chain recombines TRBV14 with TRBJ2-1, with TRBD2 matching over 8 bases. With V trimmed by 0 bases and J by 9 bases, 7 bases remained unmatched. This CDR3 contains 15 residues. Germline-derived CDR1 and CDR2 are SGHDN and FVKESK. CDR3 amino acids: CASSQDGSGRGEQFF. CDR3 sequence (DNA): TGTGCCAGCAGCCAAGATGGGAGCGGGAGAGGTGAGCAGTTCTTC.

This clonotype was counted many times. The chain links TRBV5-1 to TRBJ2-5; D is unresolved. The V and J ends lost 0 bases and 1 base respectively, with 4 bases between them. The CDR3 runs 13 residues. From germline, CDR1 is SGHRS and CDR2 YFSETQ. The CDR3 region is CASSLVLQETQYF. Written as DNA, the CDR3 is TGCGCCAGCAGCTTGGTTCTCCAAGAGACCCAGTACTTC.

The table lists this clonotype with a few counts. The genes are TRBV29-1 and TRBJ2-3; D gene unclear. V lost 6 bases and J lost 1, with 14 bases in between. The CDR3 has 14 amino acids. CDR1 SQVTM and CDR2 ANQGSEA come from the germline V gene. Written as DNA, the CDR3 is TGCAGCGTGGTATTCGAACTCGGCACAGATACGCAGTATTTT. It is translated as CSVVFELGTDTQYF.

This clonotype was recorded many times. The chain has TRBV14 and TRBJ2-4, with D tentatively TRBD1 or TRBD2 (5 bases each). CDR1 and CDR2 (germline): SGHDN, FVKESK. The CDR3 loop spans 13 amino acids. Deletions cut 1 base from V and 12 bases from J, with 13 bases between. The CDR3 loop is CASSQGFGTPQYF. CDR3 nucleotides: TGTGCCAGCAGCCAAGGCTTCGGGACGCCTCAGTACTTC.

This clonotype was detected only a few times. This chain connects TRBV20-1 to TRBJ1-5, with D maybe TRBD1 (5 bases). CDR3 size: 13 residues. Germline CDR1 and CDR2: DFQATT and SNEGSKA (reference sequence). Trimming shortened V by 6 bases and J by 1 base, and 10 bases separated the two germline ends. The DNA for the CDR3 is TGCAGTGCCCAGCAGGGCAGCAATCAGCCCCAGCATTTT. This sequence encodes CSAQQGSNQPQHF.